Listed below are T cell receptor beta chains from one sample, sequenced in a study of PD-1 blockade in mismatch repair-deficient tumors. Sequencing was performed with immunoSEQ multiplex PCR; in TCRdb, only in-frame clones are kept and a portion is missing. Of 90,000 to 130,000 clones in the sample, approximately 80% were seen once. The sample was peripheral blood, taken about 60 weeks after starting pembrolizumab. These receptor sequences come from an adult with mismatch repair-deficient cancer. The CDR3 runs from the conserved cysteine through the conserved F or W. Fields, in order: J gene, D gene, V gene, clone size, CDR3 DNA, CDR3 protein. D genes are given only for firm matches. Some rows mark clone size as missing; the rest say once, few, many or name a class of expanded clone.

TRBJ2-5 | . | TRBV19 | . | TGTGCCAGTAGTATAAGACCAGACCAAGAGACCCAGTACTTC | CASSIRPDQETQYF
TRBJ2-7 | TRBD1 | TRBV6-5 | few | TGTGCCAGCAGTCGGACAGGTCTTGACGAGCAGTACTTC | CASSRTGLDEQYF
TRBJ1-2 | . | TRBV4-2 | once | TGTGCCAGCAGCCTGGGGGGAGGCAGATCGGGCGGCTACACCTTC | CASSLGGGRSGGYTF
TRBJ2-1 | . | TRBV9 | . | TGTGCCAGCAGCGCATCCCAAGGCACTTTTCACTCCTACAATGAGCAGTTCTTC | CASSASQGTFHSYNEQFF
TRBJ2-5 | . | TRBV18 | . | TGTGCCAGCTCTCTACAGGCCTTCCAAGAGACCCAGTACTTC | CASSLQAFQETQYF
TRBJ1-2 | . | TRBV6-5 | . | TGTGCCAGCAGTTACTCGGCAGCTCAATCACCTTACACCTTC | CASSYSAAQSPYTF
TRBJ2-1 | TRBD2 | TRBV5-1 | . | TGCGCCAGCAGCTTGATTGCTAGCGGACACAATGAGCAGTTCTTC | CASSLIASGHNEQFF
TRBJ1-3 | . | TRBV7-9 | . | TGTGCCAGCAGCTTTCCGGACACCCCTATTGAGGCGTCAGGAAACACCATATATTTT | CASSFPDTPIEASGNTIYF
TRBJ1-1 | . | TRBV4-2 | . | TGTGCCAGCAGCCAAGATGGGGGCAGGGTCACTGAAGCTTTCTTT | CASSQDGGRVTEAFF
TRBJ1-4 | . | TRBV14 | . | TGTGCCAGCAGCTTCCGGGGGTTAAATGAAAAACTGTTTTTT | CASSFRGLNEKLFF
TRBJ1-5 | TRBD1 | TRBV27 | . | TGTGCCAGCAGTTTTTTAGTAGGGACAGGGATTCAGCCCCAGCATTTT | CASSFLVGTGIQPQHF
TRBJ2-3 | . | TRBV9 | . | TGTGCCAGCAGCGGTTCCCCTCATACGCAGTATTTT | CASSGSPHTQYF
TRBJ2-2 | . | TRBV7-9 | . | TGTGCCAGCAGCCCCATGAGAGGTCTTAACACCGGGGAGCTGTTTTTT | CASSPMRGLNTGELFF
TRBJ1-2 | . | TRBV6-6 | . | TGTGCCAGCAGTGCGGGGGGTGGCTACACCTTC | CASSAGGGYTF
TRBJ2-5 | . | TRBV29-1 | . | TGCAGCGTTTCCACCTGGACACTGAGGGAGACCCAGTACTTC | CSVSTWTLRETQYF
TRBJ2-7 | TRBD2 | TRBV2 | once | TGTGCCAGCAGTGAACTGGCTGGGGGGAGGGCTTACGAGCAGTACTTC | CASSELAGGRAYEQYF
TRBJ1-4 | . | TRBV29-1 | . | TGCAGCGTCGGGGGGGGCGCTAATGAAAAACTGTTTTTT | CSVGGGANEKLFF
TRBJ2-3 | TRBD1 | TRBV7-9 | . | TGTGCCAGCAGCTTACAGCCAGGGGGCAGAGATACGCAGTATTTT | CASSLQPGGRDTQYF
TRBJ1-1 | . | TRBV12-5 | once | TGTGCTAGTGGTCTTGGAGTTTCAGGGGACACTGAAGCTTTCTTT | CASGLGVSGDTEAFF
TRBJ1-4 | TRBD1 | TRBV5-1 | . | TGCGCCAGCAGCTTAGGACAGGGGGCCACTAATGAAAAACTGTTTTTT | CASSLGQGATNEKLFF
TRBJ2-1 | . | TRBV15 | . | TGTGCCACCAGCAGAGGGGGAGGTGGGGACAATGAGCAGTTCTTC | CATSRGGGGDNEQFF
TRBJ1-3 | . | TRBV19 | . | TGTGCCAGTAGTATAGAAGCGGGGGCCATCTCTGGAAACACCATATATTTT | CASSIEAGAISGNTIYF
TRBJ2-5 | . | TRBV7-2 | . | TGTGCCAGCAGCTTAGGGTCCCGCCCCCAAGAGACCCAGTACTTC | CASSLGSRPQETQYF
TRBJ1-1 | . | TRBV29-1 | . | TGCAGCGTTGAGCGCAGCCTCACTGAAGCTTTCTTT | CSVERSLTEAFF
TRBJ1-1 | TRBD1 | TRBV7-2 | . | TGTGCCAGCAGCAACAGGGGGCGTCTCACTGAAGCTTTCTTT | CASSNRGRLTEAFF
TRBJ1-1 | . | TRBV6-1 | few | TGTGCCAGCGCCCCCCCGAACACTGAAGCTTTCTTT | CASAPPNTEAFF
TRBJ1-5 | . | TRBV28 | . | TGTGCCAGCAGTTTCCGGGCTGTTCATAGCAATCAGCCCCAGCATTTT | CASSFRAVHSNQPQHF
TRBJ1-3 | . | TRBV6-5 | once | TGTGCCAGCAGTTCGGGGGGTCGGAGAAACACCATATATTTT | CASSSGGRRNTIYF
TRBJ2-3 | TRBD2 | TRBV7-3 | . | TGTGCCAGCAGCCGTAGCGGGAGGCGGGGGGCAGATACGCAGTATTTT | CASSRSGRRGADTQYF
TRBJ2-7 | . | TRBV15 | . | TGTGCCACCGCGGTGGCGCGGGCCATCCCTTACGAGCAGTACTTC | CATAVARAIPYEQYF
TRBJ1-2 | . | TRBV19 | . | TGTGCCAGTAGGGAGAAACGCTATGGCTACACCTTC | CASREKRYGYTF
TRBJ2-1 | TRBD2 | TRBV10-3 | . | TGTGCCATCAGTGAGACCTTCCTAGCGGGATCTTACAATGAGCAGTTCTTC | CAISETFLAGSYNEQFF
TRBJ2-5 | . | TRBV27 | . | TGTGCCAGCAGTTTACTGAATAAAGGGACCCAGTACTTC | CASSLLNKGTQYF
TRBJ2-2 | . | TRBV28 | . | TGTGCCAGCAGTAAAAAGGACTACTACTATAGCACCGGGGAGCTGTTTTTT | CASSKKDYYYSTGELFF
TRBJ2-7 | . | TRBV23-1 | once | TGCGCCAGGAATAGGGACTTCTTCTACGAGCAGTACTTC | CARNRDFFYEQYF
TRBJ2-7 | TRBD2 | TRBV9 | few | TGTGCCAGCAGCGTAGCGCTAGCGGACTCCTACGAGCAGTACTTC | CASSVALADSYEQYF
TRBJ2-1 | TRBD2 | TRBV14 | few | TGTGCCAGCAATACACCGACTAGCGGGTACAATGAGCAGTTCTTC | CASNTPTSGYNEQFF
TRBJ2-1 | . | TRBV6-5 | . | TGTGCCAGCAGTTTAGATAGGTCGGATGAGCAGTTCTTC | CASSLDRSDEQFF
TRBJ2-1 | . | TRBV7-2 | . | TGTGCCAGCAGCTTTTCCAGGCGGGATGAGCAGTTCTTC | CASSFSRRDEQFF
TRBJ2-7 | TRBD2 | TRBV19 | . | TGTGCCAGTAGTACGGGACTAGCGGGAGCTTACGAGCAGTACTTC | CASSTGLAGAYEQYF
TRBJ1-1 | . | TRBV15 | once | TGTGCCACCAGCTCCTACAGCAACACTGAAGCTTTCTTT | CATSSYSNTEAFF
TRBJ2-1 | TRBD2 | TRBV15 | . | TGTGCCACCAGCAGAACGGGAGGTTACAATGAGCAGTTCTTC | CATSRTGGYNEQFF
TRBJ2-1 | . | TRBV11-2 | once | TGTGCCAGCACCACGAGACTCAGCGGCGGGGACCACTCCTACAATGAGCAGTTCTTC | CASTTRLSGGDHSYNEQFF
TRBJ2-2 | . | TRBV6-5 | . | TGTGCCAGCAGATGGCAGGGAAGGACCGGGGAGCTGTTTTTT | CASRWQGRTGELFF
TRBJ2-7 | . | TRBV10-3 | . | TGTGCCATCCTCAGGGATCCCTACGAGCAGTACTTC | CAILRDPYEQYF
TRBJ2-7 | TRBD1 | TRBV9 | . | TGTGCCAGCAGCGCCGCCGGGACAGGCTCCTACGAGCAGTACTTC | CASSAAGTGSYEQYF
TRBJ2-1 | . | TRBV11-3 | . | TGTGCCAGCAGCTTAAGGCTGAGCAATGAGCAGTTCTTC | CASSLRLSNEQFF
TRBJ2-2 | . | TRBV27 | . | TGTGCCAGCAGTTCCCGACTAAACACCGGGGAGCTGTTTTTT | CASSSRLNTGELFF
TRBJ2-7 | TRBD1 | TRBV11-3 | . | TGTGCCAGCGGCGAGACAGGGCAATACGAGCAGTACTTC | CASGETGQYEQYF
TRBJ1-2 | TRBD1 | TRBV6-1 | . | TGTGCCAGCAGTGAATGGACAGGGGGCGACTATGGCTACACCTTC | CASSEWTGGDYGYTF
TRBJ2-7 | TRBD1 | TRBV9 | . | TGTGCCAGCAGCCCCCGACAGGGGGCCTACGAGCAGTACTTC | CASSPRQGAYEQYF
TRBJ2-4 | . | TRBV27 | . | TGTGCCAGCAGTTTATGGGGGGACAGCCAATCGGACATTCAGTACTTC | CASSLWGDSQSDIQYF
TRBJ1-4 | . | TRBV30 | once | TGTGCCTGGAGGATTGGGGAGGGAAAACTGTTTTTT | CAWRIGEGKLFF
TRBJ2-1 | . | TRBV30 | . | TGTGCCTGGAGTTCTACTAGGAATGAGCAGTTCTTC | CAWSSTRNEQFF
TRBJ2-3 | TRBD1 | TRBV6-5 | . | TGTGCCAGCAGTTACGGGCTCGGGACAGAGATAGATACGCAGTATTTT | CASSYGLGTEIDTQYF
TRBJ1-2 | TRBD1 | TRBV5-4 | . | TGTGCCAGCAGCTCCCGGGACAGGGCCTATGGCTACACCTTC | CASSSRDRAYGYTF
TRBJ2-7 | . | TRBV29-1 | . | TGCAGCGTTGGGGGCGAGGGGTTGAGCTACGAGCAGTACTTC | CSVGGEGLSYEQYF
TRBJ2-7 | . | TRBV21-1 | . | TGTGCCACCGGCCGTAGGGGCCTATCCTACGAGCAGTACTTC | CATGRRGLSYEQYF
TRBJ2-3 | . | TRBV2 | . | TGTGCCAGCAGTGACCGGGGGAGTACGCAGTATTTT | CASSDRGSTQYF